The TCR beta chain described here comes from a study of T cells in Graves' hyperthyroidism and ophthalmopathy. Orbital computed tomography and thyroid ultrasound, together with serum TRAb and thyroxine and clinical symptoms, were used for diagnoses. From more than 9.5 ml of fresh peripheral blood, PBMCs were isolated. This clonotype was seen a handful of times. Its antigen is unidentified. A read error is possible here, since a much larger clone lies one base away. Authors of the study amplified TCR beta CDR3 regions from RNA transcripts. The HTBI primer set drove a first-round RT-PCR of the TCR CDR3. Each CDR3 protein gets one entry after TCRdb re-called the multiplex PCR reads with MiXCR. The table includes 500,000 or so distinct CDR3 sequences, 15% to 20% detected once. Notes on the study in general: The model made its ophthalmopathy prediction, and onset followed a median approximately 6 months later. Most clonotypes expanded in the thyroid (above 0.001) were also present in blood.

From germline, CDR1 is SEHNR and CDR2 FQNEAQ (reference sequence). The CDR3 length is 13 residues. Sequencing was done on a sample of blood. The chain has TRBV7-9 and TRBJ2-7; D call uncertain. The receptor was derived from a woman between 18 and 29 years old with Graves' ophthalmopathy. Written as DNA, the CDR3 is TGTGCCAGCAGCTTTGAAGGGCGCTACGAGCAGCACTTC. It is translated as CASSFEGRYEQHF. The full variable domain, completed using reference TRBV7-9 and TRBJ2-7, is DTGVSQNPRHKITKRGQNVTFRCDPISEHNRLYWYRQTLGQGPEFLTYFQNEAQLEKSRLLSDRFSAERPKGSFSTLEIQRTEQGDSAMYLCASSFEGRYEQHFGPGTRLTVT.